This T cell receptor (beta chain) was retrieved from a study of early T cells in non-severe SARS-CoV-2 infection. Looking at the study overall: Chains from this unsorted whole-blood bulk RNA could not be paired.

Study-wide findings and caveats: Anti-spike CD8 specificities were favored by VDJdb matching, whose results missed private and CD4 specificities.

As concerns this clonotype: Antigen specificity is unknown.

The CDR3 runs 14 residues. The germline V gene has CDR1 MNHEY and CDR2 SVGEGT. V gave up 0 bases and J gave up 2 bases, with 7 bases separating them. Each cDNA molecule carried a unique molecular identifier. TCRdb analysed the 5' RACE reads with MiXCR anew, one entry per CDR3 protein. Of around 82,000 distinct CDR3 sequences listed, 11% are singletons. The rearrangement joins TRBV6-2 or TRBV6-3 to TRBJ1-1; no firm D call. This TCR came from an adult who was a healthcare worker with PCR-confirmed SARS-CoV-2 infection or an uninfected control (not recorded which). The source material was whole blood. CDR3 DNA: TGTGCCAGCAGTTACTCTGGCAGCAACACTGAAGCTTTCTTT. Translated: CASSYSGSNTEAFF.